This T cell receptor (beta chain) was sequenced for a study of brain T cells in children with intractable seizures. The CDR3 runs to 13 residues. V lost 5 bases and J 5 bases, leaving 11 bases between the germline ends. Per germline, CDR1 MNHEY and CDR2 SMNVEV (reference sequence). Data came from immunoSEQ multiplex PCR; TCRdb stores just in-frame clones and leaves some out. Of about 64,000 clones in the sample, about 96% are singletons; the top ten hold 0.3% to 0.45%. The genes are TRBV27 and TRBJ2-3; weak D call: TRBD2 (6 bases). Source: peripheral blood, taken at surgery. The origin of this receptor is a boy in the first two years of life with focal cortical dysplasia and intractable seizures. CDR3 bases: TGTGCCAGCAGTCGGAGGGAAGGAGATACGCAGTATTTT. Encoded protein: CASSRREGDTQYF.